This T cell receptor (beta chain) was captured in a study of early stage breast cancer tumors. Looking at the study overall: The ER+/PR+/HER2- tumors included roughly 8 ductal and a few lobular carcinomas. Each sample averaged approximately 9.7-fold read coverage. Study findings and constraints: Tumors had about 2.3-fold higher T cell density than normal breast. Functional markers like CD4, CD8 and FOXP3 were missed in bulk sequencing.

This clone was counted only a few times. Its matching antigen is unknown. The germline gives CDR1 SGHAT, CDR2 FQDESV (reference sequence). Trimming cost V 5 bases and J 11 bases, with 15 bases left between them. The CDR3 extends over 12 amino acids. This table comes from immunoSEQ multiplex PCR, and its TCRdb copy is limited to in-frame clones, with some not included. The repertoire holds 51,000 or so clones, with 65% to 90% as singletons. The chain joins TRBV11-1 to TRBJ1-2; D ambiguous. Input material: blood. The source of this sequence is a person in their fifties with breast cancer. Here the CDR3 reads CASSPDRERYTF. The CDR3 region has the DNA TGTGCCAGCAGCCCGGACCGGGAGAGATACACCTTC.